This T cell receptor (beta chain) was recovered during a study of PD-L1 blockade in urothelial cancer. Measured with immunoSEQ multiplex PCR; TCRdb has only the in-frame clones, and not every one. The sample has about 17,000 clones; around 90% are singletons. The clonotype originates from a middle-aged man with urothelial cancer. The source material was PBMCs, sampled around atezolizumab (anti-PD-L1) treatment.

In nucleotides, the CDR3 is TGTGCCAGCAGTCAACCTCCGGGACAGACCTTTTACGAGCAGTACTTC. It codes for CASSQPPGQTFYEQYF. The genes are TRBV11-2 and TRBJ2-7; 7 bases agree with TRBD1. With 6 bases clipped from V and 4 bases from J, the junction kept 15 bases outside the gene matches. The CDR3 has 16 amino acids. The V gene's germline CDR1 is SGHAT and CDR2 FQNNGV.